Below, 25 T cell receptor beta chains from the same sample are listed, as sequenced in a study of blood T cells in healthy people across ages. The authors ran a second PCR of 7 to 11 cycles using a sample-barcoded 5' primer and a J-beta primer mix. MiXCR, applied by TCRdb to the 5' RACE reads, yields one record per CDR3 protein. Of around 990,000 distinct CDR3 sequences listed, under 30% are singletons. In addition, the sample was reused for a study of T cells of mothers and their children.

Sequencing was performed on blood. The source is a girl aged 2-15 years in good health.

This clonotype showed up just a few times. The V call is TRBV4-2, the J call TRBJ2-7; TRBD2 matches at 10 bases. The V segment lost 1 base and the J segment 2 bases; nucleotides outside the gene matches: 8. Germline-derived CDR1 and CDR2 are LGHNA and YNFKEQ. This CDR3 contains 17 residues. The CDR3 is CASSQGRTGLATYEQYF. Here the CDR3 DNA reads TGTGCCAGCAGCCAAGGGCGAACGGGACTAGCGACCTACGAGCAGTACTTC.

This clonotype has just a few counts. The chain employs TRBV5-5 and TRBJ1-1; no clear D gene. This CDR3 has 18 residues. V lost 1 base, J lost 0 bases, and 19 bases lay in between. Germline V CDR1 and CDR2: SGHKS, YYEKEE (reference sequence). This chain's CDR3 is CASSLNRRYGVMNTEAFF. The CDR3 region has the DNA TGTGCCAGCAGCTTGAATCGTCGATACGGGGTCATGAACACTGAAGCTTTCTTT. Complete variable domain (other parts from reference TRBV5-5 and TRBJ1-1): DAGVTQSPTHLIKTRGQQVTLRCSPISGHKSVSWYQQVLGQGPQFIFQYYEKEERGRGNFPDRFSARQFPNYSSELNVNALLLGDSALYLCASSLNRRYGVMNTEAFFGQGTRLTVV.

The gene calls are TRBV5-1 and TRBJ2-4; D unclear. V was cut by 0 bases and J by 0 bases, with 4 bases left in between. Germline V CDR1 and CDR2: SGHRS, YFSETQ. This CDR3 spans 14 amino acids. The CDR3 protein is CASSLDVAKNIQYF. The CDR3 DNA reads TGCGCCAGCAGCTTGGACGTAGCCAAAAACATTCAGTACTTC. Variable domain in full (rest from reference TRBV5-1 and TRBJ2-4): KAGVTQTPRYLIKTRGQQVTLSCSPISGHRSVSWYQQTPGQGLQFLFEYFSETQRNKGNFPGRFSGRQFSNSRSEMNVSTLELGDSALYLCASSLDVAKNIQYFGAGTRLSVL.

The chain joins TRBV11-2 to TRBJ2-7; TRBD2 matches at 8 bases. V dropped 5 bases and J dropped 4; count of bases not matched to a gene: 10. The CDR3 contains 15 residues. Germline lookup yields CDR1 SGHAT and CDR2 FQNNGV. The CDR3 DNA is TGTGCCAGCAGCCCCTGGCGGGAGGCAAGATACGAGCAGTACTTC. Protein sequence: CASSPWREARYEQYF.

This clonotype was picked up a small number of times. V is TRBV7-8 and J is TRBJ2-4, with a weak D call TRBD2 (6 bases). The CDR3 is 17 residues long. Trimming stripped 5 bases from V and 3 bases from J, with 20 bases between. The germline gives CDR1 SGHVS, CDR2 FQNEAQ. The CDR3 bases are TGTGCCAGCAGCCCGAGGCATGGCGGGGTGAACAAAAACATTCAGTACTTC. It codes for CASSPRHGGVNKNIQYF.

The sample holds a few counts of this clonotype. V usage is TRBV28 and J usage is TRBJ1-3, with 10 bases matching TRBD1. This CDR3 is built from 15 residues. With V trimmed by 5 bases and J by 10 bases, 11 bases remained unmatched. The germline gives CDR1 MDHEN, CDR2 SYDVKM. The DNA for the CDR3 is TGTGCCAGCAGTCGACCGGGACAGGGGCCCAGAACCATATATTTT. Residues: CASSRPGQGPRTIYF.

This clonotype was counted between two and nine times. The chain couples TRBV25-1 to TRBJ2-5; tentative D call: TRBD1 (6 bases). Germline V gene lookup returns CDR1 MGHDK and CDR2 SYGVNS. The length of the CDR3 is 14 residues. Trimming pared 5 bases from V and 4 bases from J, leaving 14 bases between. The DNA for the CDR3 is TGTGCCAGCAGTCTACTGGACAGTCGAGAGACCCAGTACTTC. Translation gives CASSLLDSRETQYF.

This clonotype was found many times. CDR3 coding DNA: TGTGCCAGCAGTTCAAGGACTAGCGTAAACAATGAGCAGTTCTTC. This sequence encodes CASSSRTSVNNEQFF. The gene calls are TRBV28 and TRBJ2-1; 9 bases match TRBD2. CDR3 length: 15 amino acids. From germline, CDR1 is MDHEN and CDR2 SYDVKM. Losses at the gene ends were 4 bases for V and 5 bases for J; bases not matched to a gene: 6.

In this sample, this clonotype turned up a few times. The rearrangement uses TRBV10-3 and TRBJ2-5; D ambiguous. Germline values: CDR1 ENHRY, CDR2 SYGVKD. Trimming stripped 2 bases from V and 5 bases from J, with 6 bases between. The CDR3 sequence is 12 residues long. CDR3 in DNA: TGTGCCATCAGTGAGATTAGGGAGACCCAGTACTTC. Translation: CAISEIRETQYF.

The CDR3 here is CASSQGPYSYTF. CDR3 nucleotides: TGTGCCAGCAGCCAAGGGCCCTACAGCTACACCTTC. The chain joins TRBV3-1 to TRBJ1-2; D unclear. CDR1 is LGHDT, CDR2 YNNKEL, per germline (reference sequence). V gave up 1 base and J gave up 9 bases, with 9 bases separating them. This CDR3 has 12 residues.

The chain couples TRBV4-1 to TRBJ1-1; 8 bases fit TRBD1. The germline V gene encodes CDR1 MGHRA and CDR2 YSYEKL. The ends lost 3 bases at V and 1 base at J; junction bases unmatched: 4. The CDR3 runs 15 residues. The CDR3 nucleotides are TGCGCCAGCAGCCACCCAGGGACAGGGAACACTGAAGCTTTCTTT. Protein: CASSHPGTGNTEAFF.

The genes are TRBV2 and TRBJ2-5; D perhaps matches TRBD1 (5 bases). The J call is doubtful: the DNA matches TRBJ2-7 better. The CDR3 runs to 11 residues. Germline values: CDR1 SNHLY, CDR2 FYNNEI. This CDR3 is CASNEQDEQYF. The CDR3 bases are TGTGCCAGCAACGAACAGGACGAGCAGTACTTC.

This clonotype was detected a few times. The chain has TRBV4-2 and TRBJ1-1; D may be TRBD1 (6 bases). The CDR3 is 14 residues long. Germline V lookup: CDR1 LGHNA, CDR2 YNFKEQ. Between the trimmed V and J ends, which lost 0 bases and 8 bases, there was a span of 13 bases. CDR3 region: CASSQDGGRLEAFF. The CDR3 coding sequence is TGTGCCAGCAGCCAAGATGGGGGGCGGTTAGAAGCTTTCTTT.

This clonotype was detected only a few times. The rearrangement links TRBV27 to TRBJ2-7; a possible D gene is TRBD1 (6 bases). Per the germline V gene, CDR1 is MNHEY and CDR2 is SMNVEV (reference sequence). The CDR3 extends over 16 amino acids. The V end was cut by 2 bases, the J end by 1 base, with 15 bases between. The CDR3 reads CASSLTTRGQSYEQYF. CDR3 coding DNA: TGTGCCAGCAGTTTAACAACCAGGGGACAATCCTACGAGCAGTACTTC.

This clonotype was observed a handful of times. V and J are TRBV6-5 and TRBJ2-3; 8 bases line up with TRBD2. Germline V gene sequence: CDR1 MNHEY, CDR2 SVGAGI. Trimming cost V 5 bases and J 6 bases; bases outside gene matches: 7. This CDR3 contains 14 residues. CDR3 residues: CASSKAGAGDTQYF. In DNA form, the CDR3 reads TGTGCCAGCAGTAAAGCGGGGGCGGGGGATACGCAGTATTTT.

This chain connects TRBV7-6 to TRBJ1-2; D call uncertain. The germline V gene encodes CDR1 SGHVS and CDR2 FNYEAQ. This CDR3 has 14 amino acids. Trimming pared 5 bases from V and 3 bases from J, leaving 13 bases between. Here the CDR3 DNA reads TGTGCCAGCAGCCCCTCCGAGGGCGACTATGGCTACACCTTC. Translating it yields CASSPSEGDYGYTF.

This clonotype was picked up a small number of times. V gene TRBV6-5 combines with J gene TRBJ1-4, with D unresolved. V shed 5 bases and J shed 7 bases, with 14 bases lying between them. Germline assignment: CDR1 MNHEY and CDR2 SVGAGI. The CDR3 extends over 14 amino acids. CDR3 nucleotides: TGTGCCAGCAGTAGCACCGGGTTTCCTGAAAAACTGTTTTTT. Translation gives CASSSTGFPEKLFF.

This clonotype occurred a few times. CDR3: CASSWGGTNEQYF. CDR3 coding DNA: TGTGCCAGCAGTTGGGGGGGAACTAACGAGCAGTACTTC. The chain carries TRBV27 and TRBJ2-5; 7 nucleotides line up with TRBD2. The DNA matches TRBJ2-7 better at its end, which makes the J call doubtful. The CDR3 is made up of 13 amino acids. Germline V gene data show CDR1 as MNHEY and CDR2 as SMNVEV (reference sequence).

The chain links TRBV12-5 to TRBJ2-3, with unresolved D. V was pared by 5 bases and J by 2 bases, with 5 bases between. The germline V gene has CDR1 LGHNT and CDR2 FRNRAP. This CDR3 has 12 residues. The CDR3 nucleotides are TGTGCTAGTGGTGAAACCACAGATACGCAGTATTTT. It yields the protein CASGETTDTQYF.

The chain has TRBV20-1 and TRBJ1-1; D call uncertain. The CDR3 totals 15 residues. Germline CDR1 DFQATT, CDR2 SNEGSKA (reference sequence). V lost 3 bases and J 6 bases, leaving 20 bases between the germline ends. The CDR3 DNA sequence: TGCAGTGCTAGGAACCGGGCCGATGTTTGGGCTGAAGCTTTCTTT. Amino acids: CSARNRADVWAEAFF.

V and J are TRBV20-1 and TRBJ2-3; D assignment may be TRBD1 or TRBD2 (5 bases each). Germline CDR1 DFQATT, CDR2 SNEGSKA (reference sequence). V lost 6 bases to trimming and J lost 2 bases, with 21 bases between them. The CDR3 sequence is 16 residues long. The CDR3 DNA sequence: TGCAGTGCCGGGAAAGGGGAAGCGGTTCTCACAGATACGCAGTATTTT. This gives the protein CSAGKGEAVLTDTQYF.

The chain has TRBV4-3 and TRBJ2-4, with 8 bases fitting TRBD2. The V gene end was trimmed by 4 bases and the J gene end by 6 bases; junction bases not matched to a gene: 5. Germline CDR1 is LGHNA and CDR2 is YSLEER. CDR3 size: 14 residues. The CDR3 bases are TGCGCCAGCAGCCCCCGCGGGGGGCGAAACATTCAGTACTTC. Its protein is CASSPRGGRNIQYF.

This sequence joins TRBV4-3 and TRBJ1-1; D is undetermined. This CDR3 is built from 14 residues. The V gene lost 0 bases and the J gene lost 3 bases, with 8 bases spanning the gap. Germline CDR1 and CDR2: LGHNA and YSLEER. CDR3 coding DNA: TGCGCCAGCAGCCAAGATGGTACGGACACTGAAGCTTTCTTT. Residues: CASSQDGTDTEAFF.

CDR3 loop: CATSQQWLQGTDTQYF. The CDR3 DNA sequence: TGTGCCACCAGTCAGCAGTGGTTACAGGGGACAGATACGCAGTATTTT. V gene TRBV15 combines with J gene TRBJ2-3, with TRBD1 matching over 7 bases. V shed 6 bases and J 3 bases; nucleotides not matched to a gene: 12. CDR3 length equals 16 residues. In germline, CDR1 is LNHNV, CDR2 YYDKDF (reference sequence).

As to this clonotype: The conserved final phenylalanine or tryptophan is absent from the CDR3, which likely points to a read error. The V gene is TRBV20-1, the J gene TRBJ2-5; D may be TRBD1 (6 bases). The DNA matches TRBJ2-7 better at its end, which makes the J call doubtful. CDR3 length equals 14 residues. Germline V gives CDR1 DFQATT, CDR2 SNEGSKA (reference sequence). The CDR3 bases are TGCAGTGCTACCGAGTGGGACAACTCCTACGAGCAGTACTCC. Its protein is CSATEWDNSYEQYS.